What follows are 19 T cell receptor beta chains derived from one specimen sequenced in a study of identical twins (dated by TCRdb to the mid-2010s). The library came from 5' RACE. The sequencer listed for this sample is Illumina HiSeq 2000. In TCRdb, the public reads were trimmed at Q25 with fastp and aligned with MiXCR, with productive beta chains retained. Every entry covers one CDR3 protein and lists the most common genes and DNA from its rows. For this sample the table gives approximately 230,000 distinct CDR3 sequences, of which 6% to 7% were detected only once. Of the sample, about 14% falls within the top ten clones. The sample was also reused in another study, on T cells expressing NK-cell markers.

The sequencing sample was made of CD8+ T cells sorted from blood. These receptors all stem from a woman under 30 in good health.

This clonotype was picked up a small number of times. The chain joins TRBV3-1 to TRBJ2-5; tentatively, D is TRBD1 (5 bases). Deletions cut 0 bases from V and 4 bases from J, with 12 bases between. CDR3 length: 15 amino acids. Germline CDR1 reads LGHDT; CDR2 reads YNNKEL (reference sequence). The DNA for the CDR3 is TGTGCCAGCAGCCAAGACCGACAGCGCCGAGAGACCCAGTACTTC. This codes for CASSQDRQRRETQYF.

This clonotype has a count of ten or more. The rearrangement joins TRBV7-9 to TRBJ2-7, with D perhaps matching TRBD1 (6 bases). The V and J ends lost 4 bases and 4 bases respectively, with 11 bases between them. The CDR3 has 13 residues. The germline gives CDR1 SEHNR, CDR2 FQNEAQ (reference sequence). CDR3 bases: TGTGCCAGCAGCTCGAGCAGGGGATACGAGCAGTACTTC. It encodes CASSSSRGYEQYF. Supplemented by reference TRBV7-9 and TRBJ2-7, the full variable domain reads DTGVSQNPRHKITKRGQNVTFRCDPISEHNRLYWYRQTLGQGPEFLTYFQNEAQLEKSRLLSDRFSAERPKGSFSTLEIQRTEQGDSAMYLCASSSSRGYEQYFGPGTRLTVT.

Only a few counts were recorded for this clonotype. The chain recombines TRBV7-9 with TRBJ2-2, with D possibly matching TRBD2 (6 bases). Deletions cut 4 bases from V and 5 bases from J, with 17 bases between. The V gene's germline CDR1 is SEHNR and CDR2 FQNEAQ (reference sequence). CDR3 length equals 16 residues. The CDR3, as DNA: TGTGCCAGCAGCTCGCTTTCGTGGGAGGATACCGGGGAGCTGTTTTTT. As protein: CASSSLSWEDTGELFF. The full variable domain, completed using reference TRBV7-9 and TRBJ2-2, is DTGVSQNPRHKITKRGQNVTFRCDPISEHNRLYWYRQTLGQGPEFLTYFQNEAQLEKSRLLSDRFSAERPKGSFSTLEIQRTEQGDSAMYLCASSSLSWEDTGELFFGEGSRLTVL.

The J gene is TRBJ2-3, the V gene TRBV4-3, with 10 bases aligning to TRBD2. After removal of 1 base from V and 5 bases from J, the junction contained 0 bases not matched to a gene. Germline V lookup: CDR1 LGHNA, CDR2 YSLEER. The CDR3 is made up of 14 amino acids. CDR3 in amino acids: CASSQGLAGDTQYF. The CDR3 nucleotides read TGCGCCAGCAGCCAAGGACTAGCGGGAGATACGCAGTATTTT.

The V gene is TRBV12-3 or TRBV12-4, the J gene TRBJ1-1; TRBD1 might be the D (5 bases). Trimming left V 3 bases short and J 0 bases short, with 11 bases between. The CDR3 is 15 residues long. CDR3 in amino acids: CASSFSTGLNTEAFF. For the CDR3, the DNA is TGTGCCAGCAGTTTTTCTACAGGTCTGAACACTGAAGCTTTCTTT.

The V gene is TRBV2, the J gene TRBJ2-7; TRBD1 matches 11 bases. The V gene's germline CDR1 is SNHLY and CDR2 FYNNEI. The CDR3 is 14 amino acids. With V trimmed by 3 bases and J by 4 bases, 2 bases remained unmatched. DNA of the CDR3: TGTGCCAGCAGTGATGGGACAGGGGGTTACGAGCAGTACTTC. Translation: CASSDGTGGYEQYF. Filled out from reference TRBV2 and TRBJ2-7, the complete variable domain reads EPEVTQTPSHQVTQMGQEVILRCVPISNHLYFYWYRQILGQKVEFLVSFYNNEISEKSEIFDDQFSVERPDGSNFTLKIRSTKLEDSAMYFCASSDGTGGYEQYFGPGTRLTVT.

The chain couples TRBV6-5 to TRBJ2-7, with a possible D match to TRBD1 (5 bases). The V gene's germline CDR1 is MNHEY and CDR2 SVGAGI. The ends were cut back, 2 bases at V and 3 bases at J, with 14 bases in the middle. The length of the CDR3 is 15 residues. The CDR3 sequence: CASSYPPDSLYEQYF. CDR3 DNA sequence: TGTGCCAGCAGTTACCCTCCCGACAGCCTCTACGAGCAGTACTTC.

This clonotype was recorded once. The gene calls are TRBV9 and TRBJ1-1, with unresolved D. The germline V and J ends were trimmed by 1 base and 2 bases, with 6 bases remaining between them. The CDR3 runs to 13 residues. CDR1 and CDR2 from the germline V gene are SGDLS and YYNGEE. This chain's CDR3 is CASSVRLNTEAFF. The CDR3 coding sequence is TGTGCCAGCAGCGTAAGACTCAACACTGAAGCTTTCTTT.

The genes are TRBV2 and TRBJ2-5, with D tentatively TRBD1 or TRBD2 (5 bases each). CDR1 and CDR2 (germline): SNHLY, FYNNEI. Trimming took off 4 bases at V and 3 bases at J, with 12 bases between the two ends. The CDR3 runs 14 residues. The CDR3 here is CASSAGPQEETQYF. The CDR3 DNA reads TGTGCCAGCAGTGCGGGACCACAGGAAGAGACCCAGTACTTC.

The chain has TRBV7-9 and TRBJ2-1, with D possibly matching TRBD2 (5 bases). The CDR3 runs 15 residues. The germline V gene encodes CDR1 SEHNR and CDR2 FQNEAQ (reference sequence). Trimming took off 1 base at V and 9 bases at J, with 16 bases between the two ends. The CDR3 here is CASSLGAVGDTEQFF. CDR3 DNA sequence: TGTGCCAGCAGCTTAGGAGCGGTCGGAGACACTGAGCAGTTCTTC.

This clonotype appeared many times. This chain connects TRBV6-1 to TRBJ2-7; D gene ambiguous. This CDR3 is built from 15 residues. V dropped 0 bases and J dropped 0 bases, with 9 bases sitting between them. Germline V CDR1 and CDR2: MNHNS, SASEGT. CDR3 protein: CASSEAAESSYEQYF. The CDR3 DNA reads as TGTGCCAGCAGTGAAGCAGCCGAGAGCTCCTACGAGCAGTACTTC.

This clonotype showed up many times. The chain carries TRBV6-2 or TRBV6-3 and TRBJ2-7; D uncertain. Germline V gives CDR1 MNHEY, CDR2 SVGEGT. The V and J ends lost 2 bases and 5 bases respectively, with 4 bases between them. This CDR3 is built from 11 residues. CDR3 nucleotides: TGTGCCAGCAGTTACGCCAACGAGCAGTACTTC. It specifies CASSYANEQYF.

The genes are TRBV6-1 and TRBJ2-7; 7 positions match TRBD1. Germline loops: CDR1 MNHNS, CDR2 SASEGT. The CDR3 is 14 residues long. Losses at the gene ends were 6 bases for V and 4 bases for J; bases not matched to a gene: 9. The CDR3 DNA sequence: TGTGCCAGCAGAACCAGGGGGATGTCGTACGAGCAGTACTTC. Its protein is CASRTRGMSYEQYF.

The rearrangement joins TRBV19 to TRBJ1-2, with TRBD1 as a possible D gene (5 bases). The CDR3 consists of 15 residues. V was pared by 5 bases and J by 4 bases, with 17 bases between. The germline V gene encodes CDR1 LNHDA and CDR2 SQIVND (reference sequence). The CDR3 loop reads CASSPQGVLFYGYTF. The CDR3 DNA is TGTGCCAGTAGTCCTCAGGGTGTACTCTTCTATGGCTACACCTTC.

The CDR3 protein is CASSLGGTGQGYTF. As DNA, the CDR3 is TGTGCCAGCAGTTTAGGGGGGACAGGGCAGGGCTACACCTTC. This rearrangement joins TRBV12-3 or TRBV12-4 to TRBJ1-2, with 9 bases fitting TRBD1. The V gene end was trimmed by 1 base and the J gene end by 8 bases; junction bases not matched to a gene: 5. The CDR3 runs 14 residues.

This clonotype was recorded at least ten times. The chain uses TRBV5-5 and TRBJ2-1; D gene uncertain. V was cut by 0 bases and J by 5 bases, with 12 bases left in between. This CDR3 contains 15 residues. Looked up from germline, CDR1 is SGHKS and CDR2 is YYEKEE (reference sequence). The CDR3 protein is CASSLDYESHNEQFF. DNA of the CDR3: TGTGCCAGCAGCTTGGACTATGAAAGCCACAATGAGCAGTTCTTC.

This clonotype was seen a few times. The CDR3 nucleotides read TGTGCCAGCAGCGTAGATCTAGGGGCTGGAAACACCATATATTTT. It codes for CASSVDLGAGNTIYF. The chain recombines TRBV9 with TRBJ1-3, with D possibly being TRBD1 (5 bases). Per germline, CDR1 SGDLS and CDR2 YYNGEE. This CDR3 spans 15 amino acids. V lost 0 bases and J lost 2, with 9 bases in between. Together with reference TRBV9 and TRBJ1-3, the CDR3 gives the full variable domain: DSGVTQTPKHLITATGQRVTLRCSPRSGDLSVYWYQQSLDQGLQFLIQYYNGEERAKGNILERFSAQQFPDLHSELNLSSLELGDSALYFCASSVDLGAGNTIYFGEGSWLTVV.

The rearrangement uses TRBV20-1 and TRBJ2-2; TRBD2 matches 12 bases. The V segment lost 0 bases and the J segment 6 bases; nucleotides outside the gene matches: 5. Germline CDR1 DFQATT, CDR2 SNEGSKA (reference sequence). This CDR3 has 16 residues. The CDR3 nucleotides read TGCAGTGCTAGAGAGTCTAGCGGGGGGGTAGCCGGGGAGCTGTTTTTT. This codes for CSARESSGGVAGELFF.

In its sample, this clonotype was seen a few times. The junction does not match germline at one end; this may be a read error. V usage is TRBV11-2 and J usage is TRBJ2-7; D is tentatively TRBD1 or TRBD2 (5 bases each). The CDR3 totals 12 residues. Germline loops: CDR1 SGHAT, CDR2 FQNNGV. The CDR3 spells CASSLAARDAKF. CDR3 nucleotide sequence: TGTGCCAGCAGCTTAGCCGCCAGGGACGCCAAGTTC. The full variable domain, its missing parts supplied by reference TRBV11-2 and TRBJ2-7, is EAGVAQSPRYKIIEKRQSVAFWCNPISGHATLYWYQQILGQGPKLLIQFQNNGVVDDSQLPKDRFSAERLKGVDSTLKIQPAKLEDSAVYLCASSLAARDAKFGPGTRLTVT.